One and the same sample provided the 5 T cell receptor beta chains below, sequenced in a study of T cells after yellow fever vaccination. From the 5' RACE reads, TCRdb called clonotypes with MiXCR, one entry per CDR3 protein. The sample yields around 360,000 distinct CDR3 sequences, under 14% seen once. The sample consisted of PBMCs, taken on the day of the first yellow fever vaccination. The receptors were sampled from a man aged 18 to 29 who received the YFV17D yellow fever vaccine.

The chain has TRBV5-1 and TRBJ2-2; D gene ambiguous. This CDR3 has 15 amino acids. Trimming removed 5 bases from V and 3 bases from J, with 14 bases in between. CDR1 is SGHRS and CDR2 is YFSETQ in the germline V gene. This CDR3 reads CASRRGWTDTGELFF. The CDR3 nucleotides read TGCGCCAGCAGGAGAGGTTGGACGGACACCGGGGAGCTGTTTTTT.

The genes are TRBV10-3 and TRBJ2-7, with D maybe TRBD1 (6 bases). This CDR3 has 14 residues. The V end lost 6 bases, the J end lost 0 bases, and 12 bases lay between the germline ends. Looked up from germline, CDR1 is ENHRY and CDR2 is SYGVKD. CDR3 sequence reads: CAISSGESSYEQYV. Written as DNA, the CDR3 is TGTGCCATCAGCTCAGGGGAAAGCTCCTACGAGCAGTACGTC.

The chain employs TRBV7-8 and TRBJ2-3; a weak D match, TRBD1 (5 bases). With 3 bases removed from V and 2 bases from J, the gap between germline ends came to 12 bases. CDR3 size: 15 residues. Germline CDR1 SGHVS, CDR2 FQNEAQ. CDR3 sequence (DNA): TGTGCCAGCAGCTTTATGGGGCGGCTCACAGATACGCAGTATTTT. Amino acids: CASSFMGRLTDTQYF.

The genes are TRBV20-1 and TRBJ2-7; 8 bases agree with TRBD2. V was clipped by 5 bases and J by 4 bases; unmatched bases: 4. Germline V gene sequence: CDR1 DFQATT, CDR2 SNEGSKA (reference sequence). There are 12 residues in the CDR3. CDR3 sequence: CSAHGGAYEQYF. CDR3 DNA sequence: TGCAGTGCTCACGGGGGGGCGTACGAGCAGTACTTC.

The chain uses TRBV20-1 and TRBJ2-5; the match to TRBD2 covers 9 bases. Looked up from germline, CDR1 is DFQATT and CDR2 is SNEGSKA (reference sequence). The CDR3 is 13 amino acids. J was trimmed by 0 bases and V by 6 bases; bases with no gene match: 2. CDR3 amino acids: CSALAGNQETQYF. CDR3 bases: TGCAGTGCCCTAGCGGGGAACCAAGAGACCCAGTACTTC.